A single count supports the clone carrying this TCR beta chain. What it binds is not known. The sample originates from a study of T cell responses to AZD1222 COVID-19 vaccine. Analyses pooled second doses at about 4 or about 12 weeks. Study-level findings and limits: Spike-specific TCR breadth rose after two AZD1222 doses, and depth rose as well.

TCRdb keeps only in-frame clones here, not all; method: immunoSEQ multiplex PCR. Altogether about 150,000 clones are present, about 83% being singletons, with the ten largest covering 0.85% to 1.1%. The sequenced sample was peripheral blood, obtained 28 days after the second AZD1222 dose. The TCR comes from an adult who received the AZD1222 COVID-19 vaccine.

In DNA form, the CDR3 reads TGTGCCAGCAGCTTAGGCGTTGGACCGAGCTCCTACGAGCAGTACTTC. It codes for CASSLGVGPSSYEQYF. The chain recombines TRBV7-2 with TRBJ2-7; D unclear. The CDR3 sequence is 16 residues long. The V end lost 1 base, the J end lost 0 bases, and 13 bases lay between the germline ends. CDR1 is SGHTA, CDR2 FQGNSA, per germline.